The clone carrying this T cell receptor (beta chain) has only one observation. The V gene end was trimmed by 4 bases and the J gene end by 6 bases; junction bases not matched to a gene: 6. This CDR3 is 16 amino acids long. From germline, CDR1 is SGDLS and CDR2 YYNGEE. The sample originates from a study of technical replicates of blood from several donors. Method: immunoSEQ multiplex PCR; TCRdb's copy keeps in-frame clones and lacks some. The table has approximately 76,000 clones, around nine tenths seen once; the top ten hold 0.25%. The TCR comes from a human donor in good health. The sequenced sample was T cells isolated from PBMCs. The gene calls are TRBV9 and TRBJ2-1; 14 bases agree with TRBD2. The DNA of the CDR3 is TGTGCCAGCAGCCCCGGACTAGCGGGGGGTCGCAATGAGCAGTTCTTC. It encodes CASSPGLAGGRNEQFF.